The T cell receptor (beta chain) described here comes from a study of CD8+ T cells in alopecia areata. Sequencing used cDNA as its template, made by extracting RNA and reverse transcribing it. The repertoire was sequenced with immunoSEQ multiplex PCR; TCRdb's copy has only in-frame clones and lacks some. The sample gives 150,000 to 200,000 clones, roughly two thirds of which show up once; 0.75% to 0.95% is in the top ten. Study results and caveats: Numerous expanded lesional clones remained in scalp and blood during tofacitinib.

Germline CDR1 reads SQVTM; CDR2 reads ANQGSEA. The CDR3 has 15 residues. V shed 4 bases and J shed 2 bases, with 15 bases lying between them. This clone was seen only once. Antigen specificity is unknown. Treatment here: oral pan-JAK inhibitor, 5-10 mg twice daily. Cell sorting on a FACSAria was used to separate CD4+ and CD8+ T cells from the PBMCs. The chain carries TRBV29-1 and TRBJ1-3, with D maybe TRBD1 (5 bases). This sample comprised CD4+ T cells sorted from blood, obtained at week 4, from a patient treated with tofacitinib. The receptor comes from a human donor with alopecia areata. The CDR3 loop is CSVGGAGKTGNTIYF. CDR3 in DNA: TGCAGCGTTGGAGGGGCAGGGAAGACTGGAAACACCATATATTTT.